A selection of T cell receptor beta chains follows, all from one sample in a study of T-cell memory formation after mild COVID-19. TCRdb re-called the 5' RACE reads with MiXCR, one entry per CDR3 protein. The sample comprises fewer than 250,000 distinct CDR3 sequences, approximately 10% of which are singletons, and roughly 3.2% rests with the top ten. The material sequenced was PBMCs or a T cell subset sorted from them (not recorded which). These TCRs come from a man aged 18-30 years who had mild COVID-19 (a few samples of this study predate the infection). Cell type and time point are not known. Both conserved end residues are trimmed from each CDR3. The D gene is left open where the match is weak.

J gene: TRBJ2-3; V gene: TRBV6-1; D gene: TRBD2; CDR3 protein: ASSERRGGITDTQY
J gene: TRBJ2-1; V gene: TRBV9; D gene: NA; CDR3 protein: ASSGPYNEQF
J gene: TRBJ2-3; V gene: TRBV4-3; D gene: TRBD2; CDR3 protein: ASSPNPGLAGRDTQY
J gene: TRBJ2-7; V gene: TRBV7-8; D gene: NA; CDR3 protein: ASSSPGSGTPYEQY
J gene: TRBJ2-2; V gene: TRBV3-1; D gene: NA; CDR3 protein: ASSQKGTGELF
J gene: TRBJ2-1; V gene: TRBV27; D gene: TRBD1; CDR3 protein: ASRTTGTVMYNEQF
J gene: TRBJ2-1; V gene: TRBV20-1; D gene: NA; CDR3 protein: SARREDEQF
J gene: TRBJ1-2; V gene: TRBV19; D gene: NA; CDR3 protein: ASSMGPNYGYT
J gene: TRBJ2-5; V gene: TRBV5-1; D gene: NA; CDR3 protein: ASSLGWSLIGETQY
J gene: TRBJ2-3; V gene: TRBV7-2; D gene: TRBD2; CDR3 protein: ASSLGLAEFTDTQY
J gene: TRBJ1-3; V gene: TRBV7-3; D gene: NA; CDR3 protein: ASSLSYGPGNTIY
J gene: TRBJ1-5; V gene: TRBV24-1; D gene: TRBD1; CDR3 protein: ATSDSQGARDQPQH
J gene: TRBJ2-5; V gene: TRBV20-1; D gene: NA; CDR3 protein: SARSESSVSQY
J gene: TRBJ2-5; V gene: TRBV6-2/TRBV6-3; D gene: NA; CDR3 protein: ASSGRPRGYVQGETQY
J gene: TRBJ1-1; V gene: TRBV6-6; D gene: NA; CDR3 protein: ASSYSSGWQGGDMNTEAF
J gene: TRBJ1-1; V gene: TRBV5-1; D gene: TRBD1; CDR3 protein: ASSGTGGSTEAF
J gene: TRBJ2-4; V gene: TRBV27; D gene: NA; CDR3 protein: ASSGNSGASIQY
J gene: TRBJ1-5; V gene: TRBV7-2; D gene: NA; CDR3 protein: ASSLRGRNQPQH
J gene: TRBJ2-6; V gene: TRBV6-2/TRBV6-3; D gene: NA; CDR3 protein: ASRGAPSGANVLT
J gene: TRBJ2-5; V gene: TRBV12-3/TRBV12-4; D gene: NA; CDR3 protein: ASSPQGTGTQY
J gene: TRBJ2-2; V gene: TRBV2; D gene: NA; CDR3 protein: ASSEAPRGVGELF